The clone carrying this T cell receptor (beta chain) turned up a few times. This sample was included in a study of blood T cells in healthy people across ages. Through a sample-barcoded 5' primer and a J-beta primer mix, a second PCR was run for about 7 to 12 cycles. Each CDR3 protein gets one entry after TCRdb re-called the 5' RACE reads with MiXCR. The repertoire has hundreds of thousands of distinct CDR3 sequences, 45% to 70% of them found once; the top ten carry approximately 24%. Russia was home to the donors, healthy Caucasian individuals aged roughly 6 to 90. The sequenced sample consisted of blood. The clonotype was recovered from a middle-aged man in good health.

The CDR3 is CASRTGANSYEQYF. CDR3 sequence (DNA): TGCGCCAGCCGGACAGGGGCGAACTCCTACGAGCAGTACTTC. The rearrangement links TRBV5-1 to TRBJ2-7, with 9 nucleotides matching TRBD1. This CDR3 comprises 14 residues. V gave up 7 bases and J gave up 0 bases; unmatched junction bases: 5. Germline CDR1 SGHRS, CDR2 YFSETQ.